This entry lists 28 T cell receptor beta chains sequenced from one sample in a study of identical twins. Using its own MiXCR run on the 5' RACE reads, TCRdb lists one record per CDR3 protein. The table shows hundreds of thousands of distinct CDR3 sequences, with less than 8% occurring only once. These data also formed part of another study, on yellow fever vaccine responses in identical twins.

The specimen sequenced was memory (CD45RO+) T cells sorted from blood. The receptors come from a woman aged 18-30 years in good health.

This clonotype has just a few counts. This sequence joins TRBV5-5 and TRBJ2-4, with a possible D match to TRBD1 (6 bases). The CDR3 is 13 residues long. Germline-derived CDR1 and CDR2 are SGHKS and YYEKEE (reference sequence). V was pared by 5 bases and J by 4 bases, with 10 bases between. This CDR3 is CASRWDIKNIQYF. CDR3 coding DNA: TGTGCCAGCAGGTGGGACATTAAAAACATTCAGTACTTC.

This clonotype was found many times. The chain combines TRBV10-3 with TRBJ2-1; either TRBD1 or TRBD2 may fit D (5 bases each). CDR1 is ENHRY and CDR2 is SYGVKD in the germline V gene. V dropped 6 bases and J dropped 8 bases, with 11 bases sitting between them. This CDR3 is built from 12 residues. The CDR3 loop reads CAIRRGEDEQFF. For the CDR3, the DNA is TGTGCCATCAGACGAGGGGAAGATGAGCAGTTCTTC.

This chain joins TRBV10-2 and TRBJ2-1, with TRBD2 matching 12 bases. CDR3 length: 16 amino acids. Germline V lookup: CDR1 WSHSY, CDR2 SAAADI. The trim removed 4 bases at V and 5 bases at J, leaving 6 bases unmatched. CDR3 sequence reads: CASSAAGLAGHNEQFF. In DNA form, the CDR3 reads TGCGCCAGCAGTGCTGCTGGACTAGCGGGACACAATGAGCAGTTCTTC.

In its sample, this clonotype was seen a few times. This chain connects TRBV7-9 to TRBJ2-5, with a possible D match to TRBD1 (6 bases). The germline V and J ends were trimmed by 1 base and 0 bases, with 9 bases remaining between them. The CDR3 sequence is 15 residues long. The germline CDR1 and CDR2 sequences are SEHNR and FQNEAQ (reference sequence). The CDR3 region has the DNA TGTGCCAGCAGCTTAGGGCGGACAGACCAAGAGACCCAGTACTTC. Translated, it gives CASSLGRTDQETQYF.

The CDR3 is CASSLQPDRADTQYF. DNA for the CDR3: TGTGCCAGCAGCTTACAACCAGACAGGGCAGATACGCAGTATTTT. The chain uses TRBV7-6 and TRBJ2-3; 7 bases are a match to TRBD1. Per germline, CDR1 SGHVS and CDR2 FNYEAQ. V shed 2 bases and J 4 bases; nucleotides not matched to a gene: 6. The CDR3 spans 15 residues.

This clonotype has more than one count but fewer than ten. The CDR3 protein is CASSPQDGSSYEQYF. The CDR3 DNA is TGTGCCAGCAGCCCCCAGGACGGGAGCTCCTACGAGCAGTACTTC. This rearrangement joins TRBV3-1 to TRBJ2-7; D possibly corresponds to TRBD2 (6 bases). Trimming removed 4 bases from V and 0 bases from J, with 13 bases in between. Germline V gives CDR1 LGHDT, CDR2 YNNKEL (reference sequence). CDR3 length: 15 amino acids.

The sample holds a few counts of this clonotype. The CDR3 DNA reads as TGTGCCAGCAGTTACGGAATAGCGGGAAGGATGTACGAGCAGTACTTC. Its translation: CASSYGIAGRMYEQYF. The chain uses TRBV6-2 or TRBV6-3 and TRBJ2-7; TRBD2 matches at 8 bases. The CDR3 covers 16 residues. The germline CDR1 and CDR2 sequences are MNHEY and SVGEGT. V gave up 2 bases and J gave up 4 bases; unmatched junction bases: 10.

Judged by abundance, this clonotype is medium-sized. The CDR3 here is CASSFRSGEQYF. DNA of the CDR3: TGTGCCAGCAGCTTTAGAAGTGGCGAGCAGTACTTC. This sequence joins TRBV5-6 and TRBJ2-7; D uncertain. Between the trimmed V and J ends, which lost 2 bases and 6 bases, there was a span of 9 bases. The CDR3 consists of 12 residues. The germline CDR1 and CDR2 sequences are SGHDT and YYEEEE.

This clonotype was seen a few times. The chain links TRBV29-1 to TRBJ1-2; 7 positions match TRBD1. Germline-derived CDR1 and CDR2 are SQVTM and ANQGSEA. V shed 3 bases and J 7 bases; nucleotides not matched to a gene: 8. The CDR3 is made up of 13 amino acids. This CDR3 reads CSVDREGAGGYTF. CDR3 DNA: TGCAGCGTTGACCGAGAGGGGGCAGGTGGCTACACCTTC. Complete variable domain (other parts from reference TRBV29-1 and TRBJ1-2): SAVISQKPSRDICQRGTSLTIQCQVDSQVTMMFWYRQQPGQSLTLIATANQGSEATYESGFVIDKFPISRPNLTFSTLTVSNMSPEDSSIYLCSVDREGAGGYTFGSGTRLTVV.

This clonotype was detected a few times. The chain uses TRBV6-1 and TRBJ2-1; the D call may be TRBD1 or TRBD2 (6 bases each). With 7 bases removed from V and 9 bases from J, the gap between germline ends came to 19 bases. Germline V CDR1 and CDR2: MNHNS, SASEGT. The CDR3 totals 14 residues. The CDR3 protein is CASTLAAEGGEQFF. Written as DNA, the CDR3 is TGTGCCAGCACCTTAGCGGCGGAGGGGGGTGAGCAGTTCTTC.

There are a few counts of this clonotype. This chain uses TRBV7-9 with TRBJ2-1, with unresolved D. CDR3 size: 15 residues. The V gene lost 1 base and the J gene lost 5 bases, with 12 bases spanning the gap. Germline lookup yields CDR1 SEHNR and CDR2 FQNEAQ (reference sequence). CDR3 sequence reads: CASSLVSRRDNEQFF. DNA for the CDR3: TGTGCCAGCAGCTTAGTTTCGCGACGTGACAATGAGCAGTTCTTC.

In this sample, this clonotype turned up many times. The chain combines TRBV5-1 with TRBJ2-7; D might be TRBD2 (5 bases). V lost 4 bases and J lost 6, with 17 bases in between. The CDR3 runs 14 residues. Germline V gene sequence: CDR1 SGHRS, CDR2 YFSETQ. The CDR3 nucleotides are TGCGCCAGCAGCAGTGTAATCGAGGGAACCGAGCAGTACTTC. Its translation is CASSSVIEGTEQYF.

The rearrangement links TRBV2 to TRBJ2-2; D not certain. Trimming shortened V by 4 bases and J by 0 bases, and 9 bases separated the two germline ends. This CDR3 is built from 15 residues. Germline CDR1 SNHLY, CDR2 FYNNEI. The CDR3 coding sequence is TGTGCCAGCAGTGTAAGGGAAACGAACACCGGGGAGCTGTTTTTT. The encoded protein is CASSVRETNTGELFF. Together with reference TRBV2 and TRBJ2-2, the CDR3 gives the full variable domain: EPEVTQTPSHQVTQMGQEVILRCVPISNHLYFYWYRQILGQKVEFLVSFYNNEISEKSEIFDDQFSVERPDGSNFTLKIRSTKLEDSAMYFCASSVRETNTGELFFGEGSRLTVL.

This clonotype was detected a few times. V and J are TRBV4-3 and TRBJ2-7; TRBD1 matches 10 bases. Trimming cost V 0 bases and J 2 bases; bases outside gene matches: 10. Looked up from germline, CDR1 is LGHNA and CDR2 is YSLEER. The CDR3 is 18 amino acids. CDR3 DNA: TGCGCCAGCAGCCAAGAAGTGGGGACAGGGGCCCTGCCCTACGAGCAGTACTTC. Amino acid sequence: CASSQEVGTGALPYEQYF.

There are many counts of this clonotype. J is TRBJ2-1 and V is TRBV3-1; TRBD2 might be the D (5 bases). Germline CDR1 and CDR2: LGHDT and YNNKEL (reference sequence). CDR3 length equals 13 residues. Trimming took 6 bases from V and 5 from J, leaving 11 bases between them. This CDR3 is CASRNRGDNEQFF. The DNA of the CDR3 is TGTGCCAGCAGGAACCGGGGTGACAATGAGCAGTTCTTC.

In its sample, this clonotype was seen many times. The chain employs TRBV28 and TRBJ1-5; TRBD1 aligns across 9 bases. V lost 4 bases, J lost 0 bases, and 7 bases stayed unmatched. The CDR3 spans 17 residues. The germline V gene encodes CDR1 MDHEN and CDR2 SYDVKM. The CDR3 here is CASSSPGTGHSNQPQHF. In nucleotides, the CDR3 is TGTGCCAGCAGTTCCCCGGGGACAGGGCATAGCAATCAGCCCCAGCATTTT.

Ten or more counts support this clonotype. The chain joins TRBV20-1 to TRBJ2-3, with 11 bases matching TRBD2. The germline V gene has CDR1 DFQATT and CDR2 SNEGSKA (reference sequence). There are 10 residues in the CDR3. Trimming cost V 7 bases and J 11 bases; bases outside gene matches: 2. The CDR3 nucleotides are TGCAGTGGGCTAGCGGGGGGGCAGTATTTT. It translates to CSGLAGGQYF.

This clonotype was detected many times. This sequence joins TRBV20-1 and TRBJ2-3; possibly TRBD2 for D (5 bases). Trimming stripped 4 bases from V and 3 bases from J, with 14 bases between. The length of the CDR3 is 14 residues. The germline V gene encodes CDR1 DFQATT and CDR2 SNEGSKA (reference sequence). CDR3 DNA sequence: TGCAGTGCTATTAGCGTGTTAGGGACAGATACGCAGTATTTT. Encoded protein: CSAISVLGTDTQYF.

This clonotype came up a few times. The chain couples TRBV5-4 to TRBJ2-2, with 9 bases aligning to TRBD1. Germline V lookup: CDR1 SGHNT, CDR2 YYREEE (reference sequence). J was trimmed by 7 bases and V by 3 bases; bases with no gene match: 4. This CDR3 is built from 14 residues. Here the CDR3 DNA reads TGTGCCAGCAGCTGGGACAGGGAAAACGGGGAGCTGTTTTTT. Amino acids: CASSWDRENGELFF.

The chain uses TRBV5-5 and TRBJ2-3, with D unclear. Germline CDR1 and CDR2: SGHKS and YYEKEE (reference sequence). V gave up 4 bases and J gave up 0 bases, with 12 bases separating them. CDR3 length: 15 residues. The CDR3 here is CASSPDLLSTDTQYF. In nucleotides, the CDR3 is TGTGCCAGCAGCCCCGACCTCCTCAGCACAGATACGCAGTATTTT.

V usage is TRBV5-1 and J usage is TRBJ1-1; a possible D gene is TRBD1 (5 bases). V was pared by 4 bases and J by 0 bases, with 16 bases between. Germline V CDR1 and CDR2: SGHRS, YFSETQ. This CDR3 region has 16 residues. This chain's CDR3 is CASSPNAGTVNTEAFF. The CDR3 DNA follows: TGCGCCAGCAGCCCCAACGCCGGGACGGTGAACACTGAAGCTTTCTTT.

This clonotype has ten or more counts. The V and J genes are TRBV14 and TRBJ1-3; the match to TRBD1 covers 9 bases. In germline, CDR1 is SGHDN, CDR2 FVKESK. The CDR3 runs 17 residues. The ends lost 4 bases at V and 0 bases at J; junction bases unmatched: 7. The CDR3 reads CASSPGTGTFSGNTIYF. The CDR3 DNA sequence: TGTGCCAGCAGCCCCGGGACAGGGACTTTCTCTGGAAACACCATATATTTT.

Only a few counts were recorded for this clonotype. The chain uses TRBV7-2 and TRBJ2-5; D tentatively fits TRBD1 or TRBD2 (6 bases each). Per germline, CDR1 SGHTA and CDR2 FQGNSA. CDR3 length: 16 amino acids. V lost 2 bases to trimming and J lost 3 bases, with 16 bases between them. The CDR3 DNA follows: TGTGCCAGCAGCTTATCCGGGGGCGCTGGGGAAGAGACCCAGTACTTC. It yields the protein CASSLSGGAGEETQYF.

The J gene is TRBJ2-1, the V gene TRBV28; no clear D. The CDR3 is 15 amino acids. With 7 bases removed from V and 9 bases from J, the gap between germline ends came to 22 bases. CDR1 and CDR2 from the germline V gene are MDHEN and SYDVKM. In nucleotides, the CDR3 is TGTGCCAGCACCTCCCGGATCAACATCCTTAGTGAGCAGTTCTTC. It encodes CASTSRINILSEQFF.

V gene TRBV6-2 or TRBV6-3 combines with J gene TRBJ1-5; no reliable D call. V was clipped by 10 bases and J by 8 bases, with 15 bases between them. The CDR3 covers 12 residues. Germline assignment: CDR1 MNHEY and CDR2 SVGEGT. CDR3 in DNA: TGTGCCATCTCGGACGGCCCCAAGCCCCAGCATTTT. It is translated as CAISDGPKPQHF.

This clonotype has a handful of counts. The chain links TRBV5-1 to TRBJ2-3, with 10 bases lining up with TRBD2. Germline V gene lookup returns CDR1 SGHRS and CDR2 YFSETQ. This CDR3 is built from 16 residues. With 1 base clipped from V and 8 bases from J, the junction kept 10 bases outside the gene matches. CDR3: CASSLFPSGGESTQYF. CDR3 DNA: TGCGCCAGCAGCTTGTTTCCTAGCGGGGGCGAGAGTACGCAGTATTTT.

The chain couples TRBV6-2 or TRBV6-3 to TRBJ2-7, with TRBD2 matching 11 bases. V lost 2 bases and J lost 5; bases outside the gene matches: 8. The CDR3 totals 16 residues. The germline V gene encodes CDR1 MNHEY and CDR2 SVGEGT. CDR3 in amino acids: CASSYTPSGRTHEQYF. DNA of the CDR3: TGTGCCAGCAGTTACACGCCTAGCGGGAGGACCCACGAGCAGTACTTC.

This clonotype appeared many times. The V and J genes are TRBV5-1 and TRBJ2-5; 8 positions agree with TRBD2. CDR3 length equals 15 residues. The junction had 5 bases not matched to a gene; V was cut back by 3 bases and J by 1 base. The germline V gene encodes CDR1 SGHRS and CDR2 YFSETQ. The CDR3 DNA follows: TGCGCCAGCAGCTGGACGGGGGGGTTCCAAGAGACCCAGTACTTC. Protein sequence: CASSWTGGFQETQYF.